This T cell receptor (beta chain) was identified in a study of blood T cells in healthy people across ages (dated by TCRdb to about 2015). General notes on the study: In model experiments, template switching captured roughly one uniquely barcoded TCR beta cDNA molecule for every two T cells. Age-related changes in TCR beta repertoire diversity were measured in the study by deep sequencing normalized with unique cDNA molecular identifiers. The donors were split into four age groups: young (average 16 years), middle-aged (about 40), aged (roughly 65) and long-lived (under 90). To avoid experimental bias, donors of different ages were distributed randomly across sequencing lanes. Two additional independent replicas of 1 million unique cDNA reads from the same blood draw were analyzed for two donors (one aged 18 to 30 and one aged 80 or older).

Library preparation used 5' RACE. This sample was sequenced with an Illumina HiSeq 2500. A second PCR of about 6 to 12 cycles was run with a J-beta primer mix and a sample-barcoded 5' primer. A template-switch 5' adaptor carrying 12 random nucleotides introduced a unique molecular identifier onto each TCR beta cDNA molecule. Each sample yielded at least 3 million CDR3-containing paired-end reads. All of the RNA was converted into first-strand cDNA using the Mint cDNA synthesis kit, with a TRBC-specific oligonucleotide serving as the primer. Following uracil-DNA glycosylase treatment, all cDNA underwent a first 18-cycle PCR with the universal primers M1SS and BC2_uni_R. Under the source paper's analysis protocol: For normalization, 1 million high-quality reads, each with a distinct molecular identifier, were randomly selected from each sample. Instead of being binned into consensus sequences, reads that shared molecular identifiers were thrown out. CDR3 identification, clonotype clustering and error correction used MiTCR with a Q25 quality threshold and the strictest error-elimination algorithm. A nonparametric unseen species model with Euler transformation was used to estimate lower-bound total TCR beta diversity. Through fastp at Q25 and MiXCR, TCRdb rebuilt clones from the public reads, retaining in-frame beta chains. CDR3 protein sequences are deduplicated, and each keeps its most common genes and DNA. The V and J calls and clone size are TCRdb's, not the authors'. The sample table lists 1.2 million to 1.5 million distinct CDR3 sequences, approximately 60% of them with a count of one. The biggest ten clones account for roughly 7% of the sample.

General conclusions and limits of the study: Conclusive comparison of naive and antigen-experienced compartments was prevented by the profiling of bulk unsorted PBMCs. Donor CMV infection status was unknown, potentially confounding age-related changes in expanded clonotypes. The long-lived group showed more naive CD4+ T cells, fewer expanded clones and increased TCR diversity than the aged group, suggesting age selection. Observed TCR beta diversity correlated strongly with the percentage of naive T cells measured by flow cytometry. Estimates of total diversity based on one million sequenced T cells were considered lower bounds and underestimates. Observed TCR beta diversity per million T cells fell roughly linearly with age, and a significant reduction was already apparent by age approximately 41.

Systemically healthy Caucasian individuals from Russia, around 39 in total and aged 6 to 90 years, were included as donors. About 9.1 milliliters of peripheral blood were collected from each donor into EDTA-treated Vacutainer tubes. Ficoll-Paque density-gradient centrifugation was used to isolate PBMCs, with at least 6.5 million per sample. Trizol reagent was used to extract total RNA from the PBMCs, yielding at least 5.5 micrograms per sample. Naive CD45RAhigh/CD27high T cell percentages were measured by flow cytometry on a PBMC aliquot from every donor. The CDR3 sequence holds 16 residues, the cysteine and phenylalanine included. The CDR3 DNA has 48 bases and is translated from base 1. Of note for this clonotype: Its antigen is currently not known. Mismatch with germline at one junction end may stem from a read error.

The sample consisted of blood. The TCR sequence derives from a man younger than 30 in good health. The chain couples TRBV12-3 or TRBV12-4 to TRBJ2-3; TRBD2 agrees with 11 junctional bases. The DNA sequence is TGTGCCAGCAGCACCCAAACTAGCGGGAGCGCAGATACGGAGTATTTT. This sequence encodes CASSTQTSGSADTEYF.